This is a list of T cell receptor beta chains from one sample in a study of OX40 agonist ivuxolimab in advanced cancers. Repertoires were generated with immunoSEQ multiplex PCR, while TCRdb's copy carries only in-frame clones and drops some. The table lists tens of thousands of clones, 80% of them singletons. The sequencing here drew on CD4+ or CD8+ T cells sorted from blood, taken in a trial of the OX40 agonist ivuxolimab. The receptors shown here come from an adult with an advanced solid tumor such as melanoma, head and neck, liver or kidney cancer. Each CDR3 is given with its conserved first and last residue.

TRBJ1-5	TRBV6-5	CASSPPPVGPQHF
TRBJ2-3	TRBV4-3	CASSQDERYTDTQYF
TRBJ1-1	TRBV5-6	CASTFYRQGVGEAFF
TRBJ1-5	TRBV6-5	CASSPWGAHNQPQHF
TRBJ2-3	TRBV6-1	CASSRQGPQYF
TRBJ2-5	TRBV4-3	CASSLQGRGETQYF
TRBJ2-5	TRBV19	CASNPGTSGTLETQYF
TRBJ2-5	TRBV6-6	CATSHQTETQYF
TRBJ1-3	TRBV11-2	CASSLYRGQGQGAIYF
TRBJ2-7	TRBV11-1	CASSLVGSGRNLSYEQYF
TRBJ1-4	TRBV5-1	CASSQDADRRFFEKLFF
TRBJ1-5	TRBV21-1	CASTIQGDQPQHF
TRBJ1-4	TRBV5-1	CASRKEPNEKLFF
TRBJ1-1	TRBV29-1	CSVELSQNTEAFF
TRBJ1-2	TRBV5-4	CASSSPTGEDGYTF
TRBJ2-3	TRBV10-3	CAIRVDGDTQYF
TRBJ2-1	TRBV11-3	CASSLSAGRNEQFF
TRBJ2-1	TRBV5-1	CASSSRVSANSYNEQFF
TRBJ1-5	TRBV7-2	CASSLQGAINQPQHF
TRBJ1-6	TRBV5-4	CASSFNYNSPLHF
TRBJ2-7	TRBV11-2	CASREPGGAAYEQYF
TRBJ2-3	TRBV21-1	CASRRGPGVDTDTQYF
TRBJ1-6	TRBV9	CASSRAIYNSPLHF
TRBJ2-3	TRBV5-1	CASSLERGPDTQYF
TRBJ2-5	TRBV2	CASSVSGSLEETQYF
TRBJ2-1	TRBV18	CASSPGSGRDNEQFF
TRBJ1-2	TRBV30	CAWMQANYGYTF
TRBJ2-3	TRBV18	CASSLDRWLHF
TRBJ2-1	TRBV14	CASTPGRERGEVEQFF
TRBJ1-2	TRBV9	CASSVGPGRGHGYTF
TRBJ2-1	TRBV7-2	CASSDRPGYNEQFF
TRBJ1-6	TRBV5-5	CASSLVVREELHF
TRBJ1-3	TRBV6-1	CASSTRGTSGNTIYF
TRBJ1-1	TRBV6-1	CASTDRGRRDTEAFF
TRBJ1-4	TRBV10-3	CAIGTATNEKLFF
TRBJ2-7	TRBV7-2	CASSLSPRGPYEQYF
TRBJ1-2	TRBV7-2	CASSLDNIYGYTF
TRBJ2-5	TRBV5-1	CASERDRGMETQYF
TRBJ1-2	TRBV28	CASSMGYGYTF